These T cell receptor beta chains were read from a single sample in a study of blood T cells in healthy people across ages. TCRdb itself ran the 5' RACE reads through MiXCR, one entry per CDR3 protein. The table has about 1.8 million distinct CDR3 sequences, about 50% seen once; the top ten hold approximately 2.1%. Input material: blood. These receptors originate from a woman aged 40 to 49 in good health. CDR3s include the opening cysteine and the closing phenylalanine or tryptophan. The D gene is left open where the match is weak. Some rows mark clone size as missing; the rest say once, few, many or name a class of expanded clone.

abundance	d_gene	j_gene	v_gene	CDR3aa	CDR3nt
-	-	TRBJ2-5	TRBV10-3	CAISESGVVRETQYF	TGTGCCATCAGTGAATCAGGGGTTGTACGAGAGACCCAGTACTTC
-	-	TRBJ2-3	TRBV2	CASPPRTDTQYF	TGTGCCAGCCCCCCCCGCACAGATACGCAGTATTTT
few	TRBD1	TRBJ2-5	TRBV2	CASSTDRGKETQYF	TGTGCCAGCAGCACGGACAGGGGGAAAGAGACCCAGTACTTC
-	-	TRBJ2-5	TRBV10-3	CAISGTDLQETQYF	TGTGCCATCAGTGGGACAGACCTACAAGAGACCCAGTACTTC
few	-	TRBJ1-2	TRBV29-1	CSVEKGRANYGYTF	TGCAGCGTTGAAAAGGGCAGAGCTAACTATGGCTACACCTTC
-	TRBD1	TRBJ2-3	TRBV28	CASSLYRTGGASTDTQYF	TGTGCCAGCAGTTTATACCGGACAGGGGGCGCGAGCACAGATACGCAGTATTTT
-	-	TRBJ1-2	TRBV28	CASSEGGTADGYTF	TGTGCCAGCAGTGAGGGGGGGACGGCAGATGGCTACACCTTC
-	TRBD1	TRBJ2-7	TRBV6-5	CASIGQGISYNEQYF	TGTGCCAGCATCGGACAGGGGATCTCCTACAATGAGCAGTACTTC
-	-	TRBJ2-3	TRBV7-9	CASSLASSPTDTQYF	TGTGCCAGCAGCTTAGCGTCTAGCCCCACAGATACGCAGTATTTT
few	-	TRBJ1-2	TRBV5-1	CASSQQGIRGYTF	TGCGCCAGCAGCCAGCAGGGAATTCGGGGCTACACCTTC
-	TRBD1	TRBJ1-1	TRBV24-1	CATSPTGLDTEAFF	TGTGCCACCAGCCCGACAGGGTTGGACACTGAAGCTTTCTTT
once	-	TRBJ2-3	TRBV14	CASSQEGPRDTQYF	TGTGCCAGCAGCCAAGAAGGGCCCCGAGATACGCAGTATTTT
once	-	TRBJ2-2	TRBV12-3/TRBV12-4	CASSPGSSAGELFF	TGTGCCAGCAGTCCCGGGTCATCCGCCGGGGAGCTGTTTTTT
-	-	TRBJ2-7	TRBV29-1	CSVDGQGTYEQYF	TGCAGCGTTGATGGCCAGGGCACCTACGAGCAGTACTTC
-	-	TRBJ1-6	TRBV12-3/TRBV12-4	CASNPVGGRSPLHF	TGTGCCAGCAACCCGGTGGGGGGCCGGTCACCCCTCCACTTT
few	TRBD1	TRBJ2-1	TRBV29-1	CSGDRASYNEQFF	TGCAGCGGGGACAGGGCGTCCTACAATGAGCAGTTCTTC
-	-	TRBJ1-5	TRBV28	CASSPPLSRPQGGNQPQHF	TGTGCCAGCAGTCCGCCTCTGAGCAGACCCCAGGGTGGCAATCAGCCCCAGCATTTT
-	-	TRBJ2-5	TRBV6-2/TRBV6-3	CASSRAPGTQYF	TGTGCCAGCAGCAGGGCCCCTGGGACCCAGTACTTC
-	TRBD1	TRBJ1-4	TRBV4-1	CASSQPSRTGGMKKLFF	TGCGCCAGCAGCCAACCATCTCGGACAGGGGGTATGAAAAAACTGTTTTTT
few	-	TRBJ2-1	TRBV4-3	CASSHRDHCPLFF	TGCGCCAGCAGCCATCGGGACCACTGCCCTTTGTTCTTC
few	TRBD2	TRBJ2-7	TRBV2	CARGTSGAYEQYF	TGTGCCAGAGGGACTAGCGGAGCCTACGAGCAGTACTTC
-	TRBD1	TRBJ2-3	TRBV11-2	CASSLAGRGRIDTQYF	TGTGCCAGCAGCTTAGCGGGCAGGGGGCGCATAGATACGCAGTATTTT
-	-	TRBJ2-7	TRBV5-5	CASRPGLTYEQYF	TGTGCCAGCAGGCCGGGACTGACCTACGAGCAGTACTTC
-	-	TRBJ1-5	TRBV7-2	CASSLMKDQPQHF	TGTGCCAGCAGCTTAATGAAGGATCAGCCCCAGCATTTT
few	TRBD2	TRBJ2-1	TRBV3-1	CASSQGPTSGGGYEQFF	TGTGCCAGCAGCCAAGGGCCGACTAGCGGGGGGGGCTATGAGCAGTTCTTC
-	TRBD1	TRBJ1-2	TRBV24-1	CATSEPGTAYGYTF	TGTGCCACCAGTGAGCCCGGGACAGCCTATGGCTACACCTTC
-	-	TRBJ1-2	TRBV5-1	CASSLTFNSRAYGYTF	TGCGCCAGCAGCTTAACATTTAACTCCAGGGCCTATGGCTACACCTTC
-	-	TRBJ1-5	TRBV10-1	CASSGELHQPQHF	TGCGCCAGCAGTGGAGAGCTCCATCAGCCCCAGCATTTT
-	TRBD1	TRBJ2-1	TRBV13	CASSLGDRVNKDEQFF	TGTGCCAGCAGCTTGGGGGACAGGGTAAATAAAGATGAGCAGTTCTTC
few	-	TRBJ1-2	TRBV12-3/TRBV12-4	CASSLGDGGAFGYTF	TGTGCCAGCAGTTTAGGGGACGGGGGCGCTTTTGGCTACACCTTC
-	TRBD1	TRBJ2-1	TRBV20-1	CSVEGATYNEQFF	TGCAGTGTTGAGGGGGCGACCTACAATGAGCAGTTCTTC
-	-	TRBJ2-5	TRBV20-1	CSARFQGGTQYF	TGCAGTGCTAGATTCCAGGGCGGGACCCAGTACTTC
few	-	TRBJ1-2	TRBV10-3	CAISEGANYGYTF	TGTGCCATCAGTGAAGGGGCTAACTATGGCTACACCTTC
-	TRBD2	TRBJ2-1	TRBV27	CASRSGGANEQFF	TGTGCCAGCAGAAGCGGGGGGGCCAATGAGCAGTTCTTC
-	-	TRBJ2-1	TRBV12-5	CASGQGRDEQFF	TGTGCTAGTGGCCAGGGTCGGGATGAGCAGTTCTTC
-	TRBD1	TRBJ2-1	TRBV5-1	CASSENPGGQGLNNEQFF	TGCGCCAGCAGCGAAAACCCGGGGGGACAGGGCCTAAACAATGAGCAGTTCTTC
-	TRBD2	TRBJ2-3	TRBV20-1	CSASTGTSGDTQYF	TGCAGTGCTTCTACCGGGACTAGCGGGGATACGCAGTATTTT
-	-	TRBJ2-1	TRBV28	CASGSHAVGAETQFF	TGTGCCAGCGGCTCCCACGCGGTTGGGGCGGAGACCCAGTTCTTC
-	TRBD2	TRBJ2-3	TRBV7-2	CASRAGLAGGWTDTQYF	TGTGCCAGCAGGGCCGGACTAGCGGGGGGGTGGACAGATACGCAGTATTTT
once	-	TRBJ1-5	TRBV7-2	CASSLGRAWQPQHF	TGTGCCAGCAGCTTAGGGCGGGCGTGGCAGCCCCAGCATTTT
-	-	TRBJ2-6	TRBV2	CASEQGRISGANVLTF	TGTGCCAGTGAACAGGGGAGGATCTCTGGGGCCAACGTCCTGACTTTC
-	-	TRBJ2-3	TRBV9	CASSVVEANTDTQYF	TGTGCCAGCAGCGTAGTAGAAGCCAACACAGATACGCAGTATTTT